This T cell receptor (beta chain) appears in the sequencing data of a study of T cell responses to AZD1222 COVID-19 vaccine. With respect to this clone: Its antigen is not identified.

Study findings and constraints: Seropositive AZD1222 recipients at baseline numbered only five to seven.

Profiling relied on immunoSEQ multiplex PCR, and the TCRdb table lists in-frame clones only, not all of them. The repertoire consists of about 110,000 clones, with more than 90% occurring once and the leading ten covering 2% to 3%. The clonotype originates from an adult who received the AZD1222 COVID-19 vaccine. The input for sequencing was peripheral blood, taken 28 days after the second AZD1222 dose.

As DNA, the CDR3 is TGTGCCAGCAGTTCGGGACTAGCCATCACCTACGAGCAGTACTTC. Amino acid sequence: CASSSGLAITYEQYF. The rearrangement uses TRBV27 and TRBJ2-7, with 9 nucleotides matching TRBD2. The CDR3 has 15 amino acids. Germline assignment: CDR1 MNHEY and CDR2 SMNVEV (reference sequence). Germline trimming cut 4 bases from V and 2 bases from J; bases unmatched to any gene: 6.